Detailed here is one TCR beta chain. Antigen specificity is unknown. Trimming shortened V by 6 bases and J by 7 bases, and 19 bases separated the two germline ends. The germline CDR1 and CDR2 sequences are MNHEY and SVGAGI. The CDR3 runs to 15 residues. This record belongs to a study of T cell responses to AZD1222 COVID-19 vaccine. Looking at the study overall: Doses given second, at about 4 or about 12 weeks, were pooled. Study conclusions and caveats: Spike-wide vaccine-associated CD4 TCRs dominated at 160-218 and 743-854. Researchers took repertoire samples only after the peak T cell response had come.

Libraries were prepared by immunoSEQ multiplex PCR; TCRdb keeps only in-frame clonotypes and omits some of them. This table has 120,000 or so clones, around nine tenths appearing once. This TCR came from an adult in good health. V and J are TRBV6-5 and TRBJ1-5; maybe TRBD1 (6 bases). The sample here was peripheral blood, taken on day 0 of AZD1222 vaccination. This chain's CDR3 is CASREQQGAGQPQHF. In DNA, the CDR3 is TGTGCCAGCAGGGAGCAACAGGGTGCAGGGCAGCCCCAGCATTTT.